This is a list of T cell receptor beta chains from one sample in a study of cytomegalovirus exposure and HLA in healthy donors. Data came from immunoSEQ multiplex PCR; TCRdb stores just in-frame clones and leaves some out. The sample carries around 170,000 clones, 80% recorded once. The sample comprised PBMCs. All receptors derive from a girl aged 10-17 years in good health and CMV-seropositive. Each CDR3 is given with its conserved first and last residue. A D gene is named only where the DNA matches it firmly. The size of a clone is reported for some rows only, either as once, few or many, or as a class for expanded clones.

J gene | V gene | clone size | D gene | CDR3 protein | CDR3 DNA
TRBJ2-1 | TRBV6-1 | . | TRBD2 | CASTPREREGDEQFF | TGTGCCAGCACTCCACGGGAGCGGGAGGGCGATGAGCAGTTCTTC
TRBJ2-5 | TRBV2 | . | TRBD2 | CASNLAGETQYF | TGTGCCAGCAACTTAGCGGGAGAGACCCAGTACTTC
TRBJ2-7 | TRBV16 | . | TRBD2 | CASSQFVSNGRSADEQYF | TGTGCCAGCAGCCAATTCGTTTCGAACGGGAGGAGCGCAGACGAGCAGTACTTC
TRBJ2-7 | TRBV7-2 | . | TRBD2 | CASSLGTSGPSYEQYF | TGTGCCAGCAGCTTGGGGACTAGCGGCCCCTCCTACGAGCAGTACTTC
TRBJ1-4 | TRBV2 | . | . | CASSERFTGIATNEKLFF | TGTGCCAGCAGTGAAAGGTTTACAGGGATTGCAACTAATGAAAAACTGTTTTTT
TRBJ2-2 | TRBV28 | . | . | CASSLTGSPNTGELFF | TGTGCCAGCAGTTTAACCGGTTCGCCGAACACCGGGGAGCTGTTTTTT
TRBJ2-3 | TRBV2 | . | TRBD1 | CASSDTGTGNTDTQYF | TGTGCCAGCAGTGACACCGGGACAGGGAACACAGATACGCAGTATTTT
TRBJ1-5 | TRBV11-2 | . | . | CASSLDNSYNQPQHF | TGTGCCAGCAGCTTAGACAACTCGTATAATCAGCCCCAGCATTTT
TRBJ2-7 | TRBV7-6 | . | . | CASSRFGQPYEQYF | TGTGCCAGCAGCCGATTTGGACAGCCCTACGAGCAGTACTTC
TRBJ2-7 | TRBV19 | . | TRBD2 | CASSITGGTTYEQYF | TGTGCCAGTAGTATCACGGGAGGGACCACCTACGAGCAGTACTTC
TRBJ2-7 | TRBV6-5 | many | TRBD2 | CASSYYGGYGEQYF | TGTGCCAGCAGTTACTACGGGGGGTATGGCGAGCAGTACTTC
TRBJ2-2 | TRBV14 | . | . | CASSHRPTGELFF | TGTGCCAGCAGCCACAGGCCAACCGGGGAGCTGTTTTTT
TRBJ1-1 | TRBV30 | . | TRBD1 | CAWSVRGQTEAFF | TGTGCCTGGAGTGTAAGGGGACAGACTGAAGCTTTCTTT
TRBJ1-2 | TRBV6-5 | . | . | CASSYGGQGTYGYTF | TGTGCCAGCAGTTACGGTGGGCAGGGTACCTATGGCTACACCTTC
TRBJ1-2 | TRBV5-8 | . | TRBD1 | CASSMYRGLGYGYTF | TGTGCCAGCAGCATGTACAGGGGGCTTGGCTATGGCTACACCTTC
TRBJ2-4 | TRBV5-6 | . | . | CASRNWGLAKNIQYF | TGTGCCAGCAGAAACTGGGGACTAGCCAAAAACATTCAGTACTTC
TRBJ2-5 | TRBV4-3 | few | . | CASSLTYQETQYF | TGCGCCAGCAGTCTAACCTACCAAGAGACCCAGTACTTC
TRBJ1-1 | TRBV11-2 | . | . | CASSSPYLGPVWTEAFF | TGTGCCAGCAGCTCCCCTTACTTGGGGCCAGTGTGGACTGAAGCTTTCTTT
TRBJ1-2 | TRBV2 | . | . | CASPSLQTTYGYTF | TGTGCCAGCCCTAGCCTACAGACAACTTATGGCTACACCTTC
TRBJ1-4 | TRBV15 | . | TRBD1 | CATSRGQGSNEKLFF | TGTGCCACCAGCAGAGGACAGGGATCTAATGAAAAACTGTTTTTT
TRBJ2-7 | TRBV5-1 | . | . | CASSLGGVLGEQYF | TGCGCCAGCAGCTTGGGCGGGGTCTTGGGCGAGCAGTACTTC
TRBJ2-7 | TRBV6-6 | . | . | CASSYLTGYPYEQYF | TGTGCCAGCAGTTACTTAACAGGTTACCCCTACGAGCAGTACTTC
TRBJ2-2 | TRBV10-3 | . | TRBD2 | CAISDSAKRGAGELFF | TGTGCCATCAGTGATAGCGCTAAGCGGGGTGCCGGGGAGCTGTTTTTT
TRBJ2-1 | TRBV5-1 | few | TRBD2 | CASSMTSGVPNEQFF | TGCGCCAGCAGCATGACTAGCGGGGTACCGAATGAGCAGTTCTTC
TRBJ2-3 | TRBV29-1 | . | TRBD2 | CSVEVSGSTDTQYF | TGCAGCGTTGAGGTTAGCGGGAGCACAGATACGCAGTATTTT
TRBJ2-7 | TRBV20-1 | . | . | CSARLVYEQYF | TGCAGTGCTAGACTAGTGTACGAGCAGTACTTC
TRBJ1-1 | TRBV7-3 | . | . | CASSPGGTVNTEAFF | TGTGCCAGCAGCCCTGGGGGGACGGTGAACACTGAAGCTTTCTTT
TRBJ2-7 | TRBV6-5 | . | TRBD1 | CASSYRGQGPYEQYF | TGTGCCAGCAGTTACAGGGGACAGGGGCCCTACGAGCAGTACTTC
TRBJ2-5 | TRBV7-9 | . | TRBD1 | CASSSGQGGETQYF | TGTGCCAGCAGCTCAGGACAGGGGGGAGAGACCCAGTACTTC
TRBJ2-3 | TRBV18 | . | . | CASSPPSYREGYTDTQYF | TGTGCCAGCTCACCGCCAAGTTACAGGGAGGGTTACACAGATACGCAGTATTTT
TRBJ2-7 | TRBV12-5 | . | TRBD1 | CASGRTGGVHEQYF | TGTGCTAGTGGTCGGACAGGGGGGGTCCACGAGCAGTACTTC
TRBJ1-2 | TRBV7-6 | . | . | CASSLAQGGYTF | TGTGCCAGCAGCTTAGCGCAGGGCGGCTACACCTTC
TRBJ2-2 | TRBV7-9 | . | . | CASSFVRGYTGELFF | TGTGCCAGCAGCTTTGTTAGGGGATACACCGGGGAGCTGTTTTTT
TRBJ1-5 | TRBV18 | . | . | CASSPPGEGQPQHF | TGTGCCAGCTCACCACCAGGGGAGGGACAGCCCCAGCATTTT
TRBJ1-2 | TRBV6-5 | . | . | CASSYSSARGGYGYTF | TGTGCCAGCAGTTACTCGTCGGCCAGGGGTGGCTATGGCTACACCTTC
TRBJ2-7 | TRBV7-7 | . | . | CASSPGLGGEQYF | TGTGCTAGCAGCCCAGGATTGGGAGGCGAGCAGTACTTC
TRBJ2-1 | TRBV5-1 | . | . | CASGMDFRGGNEQFF | TGCGCCAGCGGCATGGACTTTAGAGGTGGGAATGAGCAGTTCTTC
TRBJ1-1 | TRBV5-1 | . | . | CASSLEGGRTEAFF | TGCGCCAGCAGCTTGGAGGGAGGGAGGACTGAAGCTTTCTTT
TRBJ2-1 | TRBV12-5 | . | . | CASGLSPGGAYNEQFF | TGTGCTAGTGGTTTAAGTCCCGGAGGAGCCTACAATGAGCAGTTCTTC
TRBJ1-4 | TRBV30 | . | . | CAWSGGRGGNEKLFF | TGTGCCTGGAGTGGGGGCCGGGGAGGGAATGAAAAACTGTTTTTT
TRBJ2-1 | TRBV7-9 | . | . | CASSLRDYNEQFF | TGTGCCAGCAGCCTTCGGGACTACAATGAGCAGTTCTTC
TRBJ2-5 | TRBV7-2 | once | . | CASSRDYQETQYF | TGTGCCAGCAGCAGGGACTACCAAGAGACCCAGTACTTC
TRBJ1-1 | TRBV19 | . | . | CASRDRGLGSGTEAFF | TGTGCCAGTCGGGACCGGGGCTTGGGTAGCGGGACTGAAGCTTTCTTT
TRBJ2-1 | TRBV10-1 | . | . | CASSESGLAGSYNEQFF | TGCGCCAGCAGTGAGTCTGGCCTTGCGGGGTCCTACAATGAGCAGTTCTTC
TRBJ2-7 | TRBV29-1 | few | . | CSVLMDYLSYEQYF | TGCAGCGTCCTTATGGACTATCTATCCTACGAGCAGTACTTC
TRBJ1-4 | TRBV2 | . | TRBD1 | CASTPGTAEKLFF | TGTGCCAGCACCCCCGGGACAGCTGAAAAACTGTTTTTT
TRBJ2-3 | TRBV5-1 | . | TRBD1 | CASSPGQPRSTDTQYF | TGCGCCAGCAGCCCGGGACAGCCCCGTAGCACAGATACGCAGTATTTT
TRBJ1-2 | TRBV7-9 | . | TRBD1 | CASSTLVRDRTSYGYTF | TGTGCCAGCAGCACGCTAGTACGGGACAGAACCTCCTATGGCTACACCTTC